This T cell receptor beta chain is from a study of human T cells and chemical hapten exposure. Overall study context: Patients, predominantly female, presented with alopecia areata, totalis or universalis. Variability of per-sample TCR yields stemmed mainly from small differences in pooled library volume.

As to time point: patch test 2, 6 weeks after DPC sensitization. Treatment in this sample: therapeutic diphenylcyclopropenone sensitization with weekly scalp DPC. Only after blood had been drawn was each patch test applied. Unfractionated whole blood was the source of the extracted total RNA. TCRdb re-derived calls from the RACE reads in MiXCR, one entry per CDR3 protein. The sample has 140,000 or so distinct CDR3 sequences; 12% are singletons. This CDR3 comprises 15 residues. Germline assignment: CDR1 DFQATT and CDR2 SNEGSKA (reference sequence). V dropped 5 bases and J dropped 6; count of bases not matched to a gene: 10.

The clonotype was recovered from a woman in her forties or fifties with alopecia areata. Some clones in this sample may be carry-over from other donors' samples. The rearrangement links TRBV20-1 to TRBJ1-6, with 7 bases matching TRBD1. This material consisted of whole blood, taken in connection with sensitization to the hapten diphenylcyclopropenone (DPC). Here the CDR3 reads CSAARDSQLNSPLHF. The CDR3 DNA reads as TGCAGTGCTGCCCGGGACAGCCAACTTAATTCACCCCTCCACTTT.